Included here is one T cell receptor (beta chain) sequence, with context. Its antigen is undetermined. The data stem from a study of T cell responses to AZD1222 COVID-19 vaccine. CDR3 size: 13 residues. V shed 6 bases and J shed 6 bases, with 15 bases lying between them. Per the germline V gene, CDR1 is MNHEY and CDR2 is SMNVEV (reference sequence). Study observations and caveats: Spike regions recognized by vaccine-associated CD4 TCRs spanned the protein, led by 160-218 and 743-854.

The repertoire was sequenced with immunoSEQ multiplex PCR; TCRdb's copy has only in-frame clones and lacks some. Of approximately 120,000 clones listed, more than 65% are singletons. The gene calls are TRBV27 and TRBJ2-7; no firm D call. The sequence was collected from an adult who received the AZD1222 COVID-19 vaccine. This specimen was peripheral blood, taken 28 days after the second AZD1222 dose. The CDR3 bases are TGTGCCAGCAGGCCTGGCCACCCCTTCGAGCAGTACTTC. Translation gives CASRPGHPFEQYF.